This passage covers 29 T cell receptor beta chains from one sample sequenced in a study of cytomegalovirus exposure and HLA in healthy donors. Sequencing used immunoSEQ multiplex PCR; TCRdb keeps in-frame clones, though not all of them. The sample shows 120,000 or so clones, about 90% of them seen only once. The sample was PBMCs. The source of these receptors is a woman aged 18-29 years in good health and CMV-seronegative.

The J gene is TRBJ2-2, the V gene TRBV5-1; D possibly corresponds to TRBD1 (5 bases). This CDR3 is built from 13 residues. Germline V gene lookup returns CDR1 SGHRS and CDR2 YFSETQ. The V gene lost 6 bases and the J gene lost 1 base, with 7 bases spanning the gap. Here the CDR3 reads CASKTENTGELFF. CDR3 coding DNA: TGCGCCAGCAAGACAGAGAACACCGGGGAGCTGTTTTTT.

This chain uses TRBV28 with TRBJ1-3; 8 bases match TRBD1. With 6 bases clipped from V and 4 bases from J, the junction kept 14 bases outside the gene matches. CDR1 and CDR2 from the germline V gene are MDHEN and SYDVKM. The CDR3 is 17 amino acids. In DNA form, the CDR3 reads TGTGCCAGCAGACATCCGGGACAGGCTTCTCGAGGAAACACCATATATTTT. Translating gives CASRHPGQASRGNTIYF. The full variable domain, with the rest looked up from reference TRBV28 and TRBJ1-3, is DVKVTQSSRYLVKRTGEKVFLECVQDMDHENMFWYRQDPGLGLRLIYFSYDVKMKEKGDIPEGYSVSREKKERFSLILESASTNQTSMYLCASRHPGQASRGNTIYFGEGSWLTVV.

As for this clone: No DNA is shown, since the ends of the CDR3 on it are uncertain; the CDR3 is the one TCRdb lists. The V call is TRBV27, the J call TRBJ2-4; the DNA was not used to check the table's D call, TRBD1. The CDR3 totals 17 residues, both ends included. The germline V gene has CDR1 MNHEY and CDR2 SMNVEV (reference sequence). The CDR3 spells CASSSTFRARGKNIQYF.

This clone was seen once. This chain connects TRBV28 to TRBJ1-2; 8 bases are shared with TRBD1. Germline V lookup: CDR1 MDHEN, CDR2 SYDVKM. V lost 5 bases to trimming and J lost 5 bases; unmatched junction nucleotides: 10. CDR3 length equals 15 residues. This CDR3 is CASSRENRGRYGYTF. In DNA, the CDR3 is TGTGCCAGCAGTCGGGAGAACAGGGGGAGATATGGCTACACCTTC.

This chain connects TRBV7-9 to TRBJ1-4; 7 nucleotides agree with TRBD1. Germline values: CDR1 SEHNR, CDR2 FQNEAQ (reference sequence). The CDR3 extends over 15 amino acids. The V segment lost 5 bases and the J segment 6 bases; nucleotides outside the gene matches: 9. Here the CDR3 DNA reads TGTGCCAGCAGCCCCCGGAGCAGGGGGGATGAAAAACTGTTTTTT. Residues: CASSPRSRGDEKLFF.

The chain uses TRBV28 and TRBJ1-2; 9 bases align to TRBD1. The junction had 11 bases not matched to a gene; V was cut back by 7 bases and J by 2 bases. Looked up from germline, CDR1 is MDHEN and CDR2 is SYDVKM. The CDR3 runs to 16 residues. CDR3 sequence: CASIGDRAQRNYGYTF. CDR3 nucleotides: TGTGCCAGCATAGGGGACAGGGCCCAAAGGAACTATGGCTACACCTTC.

The rearrangement uses TRBV19 and TRBJ1-1, with D hard to call. V gave up 8 bases and J gave up 3 bases, with 13 bases separating them. Per germline, CDR1 LNHDA and CDR2 SQIVND (reference sequence). CDR3 length: 13 amino acids. CDR3 sequence reads: CASLGSPYTEAFF. The CDR3 bases are TGTGCCAGTCTCGGGAGCCCTTACACTGAAGCTTTCTTT.

The genes are TRBV28 and TRBJ2-7; tentative D call: TRBD1 (5 bases). The CDR3 spans 14 residues. The germline gives CDR1 MDHEN, CDR2 SYDVKM. Trimming pared 3 bases from V and 0 bases from J, leaving 9 bases between. As DNA, the CDR3 is TGTGCCAGCAGTTTGGTACAGGCCTCCTACGAGCAGTACTTC. Amino acids: CASSLVQASYEQYF.

The CDR3, as DNA: TGTGCCAGCAGTGATAGGAGAAACACCGGGGAGCTGTTTTTT. Protein sequence: CASSDRRNTGELFF. This chain links TRBV25-1 with TRBJ2-2, with D uncertain. Trimming left V 3 bases short and J 2 bases short, with 7 bases between. The CDR3 runs to 14 residues. Germline V gives CDR1 MGHDK, CDR2 SYGVNS.

The rearrangement uses TRBV18 and TRBJ2-7, with 8 bases matching TRBD1. CDR3 length: 15 amino acids. With V trimmed by 2 bases and J by 7 bases, 10 bases remained unmatched. CDR1 KGHSH and CDR2 LQKENI come from the germline V gene. In nucleotides, the CDR3 is TGTGCCAGCTCACCAACCGGGACAGGAACGGTAGAGCAGTACTTC. As protein: CASSPTGTGTVEQYF.

The gene calls are TRBV10-3 and TRBJ2-1; 9 nucleotides agree with TRBD2. Germline V gives CDR1 ENHRY, CDR2 SYGVKD. CDR3 length: 16 amino acids. With V trimmed by 4 bases and J by 0 bases, 4 bases remained unmatched. CDR3: CAISVNSGSSYNEQFF. CDR3 DNA: TGTGCCATCAGTGTAAATAGCGGGAGCTCCTACAATGAGCAGTTCTTC.

The chain has TRBV7-4 and TRBJ2-7, with 7 nucleotides matching TRBD1. CDR3 length equals 15 residues. With V trimmed by 5 bases and J by 2 bases, 9 bases remained unmatched. The V gene's germline CDR1 is SGHVT and CDR2 SQSDAQ. The CDR3 protein is CASSGDRVSPYEQYF. The CDR3 DNA is TGTGCCAGCAGCGGAGACAGGGTCAGCCCCTACGAGCAGTACTTC. Based on the CDR3 plus reference TRBV7-4 and TRBJ2-7, the full variable domain is GAGVSQSPRYKVAKRGRDVALRCDSISGHVTLYWYRQTLGQGSEVLTYSQSDAQRDKSGRPSGRFSAERPERSVSTLKIQRTEQGDSAVYLCASSGDRVSPYEQYFGPGTRLTVT.

This sequence joins TRBV28 and TRBJ1-2; D gene ambiguous. The ends were cut back, 2 bases at V and 2 bases at J, with 3 bases in the middle. Germline CDR1 reads MDHEN; CDR2 reads SYDVKM. The CDR3 is 12 amino acids. The CDR3 DNA reads as TGTGCCAGCAGTTTACTAAACTATGGCTACACCTTC. Translating gives CASSLLNYGYTF.

The chain combines TRBV6-6 with TRBJ1-4; TRBD1 matches at 8 bases. Germline trimming cut 3 bases from V and 3 bases from J; bases unmatched to any gene: 3. Germline values: CDR1 MNHNY, CDR2 SVGAGI (reference sequence). The length of the CDR3 is 15 residues. CDR3 in DNA: TGTGCCAGCAGTTATCGGGACAGGCCTAATGAAAAACTGTTTTTT. Translating it yields CASSYRDRPNEKLFF.

The J gene is TRBJ1-2, the V gene TRBV7-9; TRBD1 might be the D (5 bases). V was clipped by 3 bases and J by 14 bases, with 16 bases between them. There are 12 residues in the CDR3. The germline V gene has CDR1 SEHNR and CDR2 FQNEAQ (reference sequence). The CDR3 nucleotides are TGTGCCAGCAGCTTTGGGGCGGGGGGACCAACCTTC. Translated: CASSFGAGGPTF.

The CDR3 region is CASSLRTGREKLFF. The CDR3 nucleotides read TGTGCCAGCAGCCTGCGGACAGGGAGAGAAAAACTGTTTTTT. The J gene is TRBJ1-4, the V gene TRBV7-2; 8 nucleotides line up with TRBD1. Unmatched junction bases numbered 7, after V lost 5 bases and J lost 8 bases. CDR1 is SGHTA and CDR2 is FQGNSA in the germline V gene. This CDR3 has 14 residues.

The V gene is TRBV6-1, the J gene TRBJ2-2; D gene unclear. The CDR3 runs to 13 residues. From germline, CDR1 is MNHNS and CDR2 SASEGT. V shed 8 bases and J shed 2 bases, with 9 bases lying between them. The CDR3 region is CASRLTNTGELFF. CDR3 in DNA: TGTGCCAGCCGCCTTACAAACACCGGGGAGCTGTTTTTT.

The J gene is TRBJ2-1, the V gene TRBV7-9, with a weak D call TRBD2 (5 bases). Per the germline V gene, CDR1 is SEHNR and CDR2 is FQNEAQ (reference sequence). The V gene lost 1 base and the J gene lost 5 bases, with 12 bases spanning the gap. This CDR3 region has 15 residues. The CDR3 bases are TGTGCCAGCAGCTTAGAACGGGATCCCCACAATGAGCAGTTCTTC. Translated: CASSLERDPHNEQFF.

The rearrangement uses TRBV5-7 and TRBJ2-7, with 8 positions matching TRBD1. TRBV5-7 is an ORF, with its function uncertain. This CDR3 comprises 14 residues. V shed 4 bases, J shed 2 bases, and the junction held 5 bases outside the gene matches. CDR3 protein: CASSGRDRTYEQYF. In DNA form, the CDR3 reads TGTGCCAGCAGCGGCCGGGACAGGACCTACGAGCAGTACTTC.

This chain uses TRBV6-5 with TRBJ1-1; D ambiguous. Germline CDR1 reads MNHEY; CDR2 reads SVGAGI. The CDR3 contains 16 residues. Trimming shortened V by 0 bases and J by 3 bases, and 14 bases separated the two germline ends. As DNA, the CDR3 is TGTGCCAGCAGTTACTCGACGGGATGGGTAGACACTGAAGCTTTCTTT. Translating it yields CASSYSTGWVDTEAFF.

The V and J genes are TRBV27 and TRBJ1-2, with D possibly being TRBD1 (6 bases). Germline CDR1 reads MNHEY; CDR2 reads SMNVEV (reference sequence). The V gene lost 6 bases and the J gene lost 7 bases, with 18 bases spanning the gap. The CDR3 covers 14 residues. The CDR3 is CASSRPGQGGGYTF. The CDR3 bases are TGTGCCAGCAGCCGACCGGGACAAGGGGGTGGCTACACCTTC.

This chain joins TRBV10-3 and TRBJ2-2, with 9 bases lining up with TRBD2. CDR3 size: 16 residues. Germline trimming cut 5 bases from V and 6 bases from J; bases unmatched to any gene: 10. In germline, CDR1 is ENHRY, CDR2 SYGVKD. The CDR3 region has the DNA TGTGCCATCAGTTCACCGGGACTAGCTGCGGCCGGGGAGCTGTTTTTT. Encoded protein: CAISSPGLAAAGELFF.

The chain combines TRBV18 with TRBJ1-1; D remains unclear. The V gene's germline CDR1 is KGHSH and CDR2 LQKENI. CDR3 length: 14 residues. V was pared by 3 bases and J by 3 bases, with 11 bases between. CDR3 in amino acids: CASSPPGLDTEAFF. The CDR3 nucleotides read TGTGCCAGCTCACCCCCGGGGTTGGACACTGAAGCTTTCTTT. Based on the CDR3 plus reference TRBV18 and TRBJ1-1, the full variable domain is NAGVMQNPRHLVRRRGQEARLRCSPMKGHSHVYWYRQLPEEGLKFMVYLQKENIIDESGMPKERFSAEFPKEGPSILRIQQVVRGDSAAYFCASSPPGLDTEAFFGQGTRLTVV.

This rearrangement joins TRBV19 to TRBJ1-5; no clear D. Germline CDR1 and CDR2: LNHDA and SQIVND (reference sequence). The V and J ends lost 6 bases and 0 bases respectively, with 15 bases between them. The CDR3 spans 16 residues. The chain's CDR3 is CASRIGVTYSNQPQHF. In DNA, the CDR3 is TGTGCCAGTAGAATCGGAGTCACCTATAGCAATCAGCCCCAGCATTTT.

The rearrangement links TRBV6-6 to TRBJ1-6, with TRBD1 identical over 7 bases. V trimming: 3 bases; J trimming: 9 bases; junction bases outside the gene matches: 8. The CDR3 consists of 15 residues. Germline CDR1 is MNHNY and CDR2 is SVGAGI (reference sequence). The CDR3 reads CASSYSGTAFSPLHF. CDR3 DNA sequence: TGTGCCAGCAGTTATTCCGGGACAGCCTTTTCACCCCTCCACTTT.

V is TRBV4-3 and J is TRBJ2-1; 8 nucleotides line up with TRBD2. Germline CDR1 LGHNA, CDR2 YSLEER. Germline trimming cut 0 bases from V and 1 base from J; bases unmatched to any gene: 2. CDR3 length: 16 residues. The CDR3 sequence: CASSQESGGSYNEQFF. The CDR3 nucleotides are TGCGCCAGCAGCCAAGAGAGCGGGGGATCCTACAATGAGCAGTTCTTC.

The gene calls are TRBV6-6 and TRBJ1-5; tentatively, D is TRBD1 (6 bases). CDR3 length: 16 residues. Between the trimmed V and J ends, which lost 4 bases and 7 bases, there was a span of 20 bases. Per the germline V gene, CDR1 is MNHNY and CDR2 is SVGAGI (reference sequence). The CDR3 DNA is TGTGCCAGCAGTTCGTTACGCCGACAGGAAGGCCAGCCCCAGCATTTT. Protein product: CASSSLRRQEGQPQHF.

This chain connects TRBV25-1 to TRBJ1-2; D is ambiguous. The CDR3 is 12 amino acids. V lost 1 base to trimming and J lost 6 bases, with 6 bases between them. Germline V gene lookup returns CDR1 MGHDK and CDR2 SYGVNS. The DNA for the CDR3 is TGTGCCAGCAGTGAATTCGGGGATGGCTACACCTTC. Its protein product is CASSEFGDGYTF.

The rearrangement joins TRBV2 to TRBJ2-4; TRBD2 matches 14 bases. The CDR3 spans 15 residues. V lost 8 bases, J lost 5 bases, and 5 bases stayed unmatched. Germline V gene lookup returns CDR1 SNHLY and CDR2 FYNNEI. The CDR3 nucleotides read TGTGCCAGCCCGGGACTAGCGGGGGCCGAAAACATTCAGTACTTC. This translates into CASPGLAGAENIQYF.